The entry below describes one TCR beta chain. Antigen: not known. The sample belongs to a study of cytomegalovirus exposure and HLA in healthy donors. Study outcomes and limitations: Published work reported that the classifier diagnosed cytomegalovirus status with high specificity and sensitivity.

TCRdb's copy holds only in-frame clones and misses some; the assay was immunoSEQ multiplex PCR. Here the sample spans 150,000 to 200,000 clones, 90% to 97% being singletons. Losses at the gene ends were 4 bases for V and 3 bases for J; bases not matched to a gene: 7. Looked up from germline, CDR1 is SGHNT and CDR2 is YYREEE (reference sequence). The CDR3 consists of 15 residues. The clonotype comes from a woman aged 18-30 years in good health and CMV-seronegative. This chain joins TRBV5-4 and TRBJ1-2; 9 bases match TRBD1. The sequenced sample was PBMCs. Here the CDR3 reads CASSGGTGSDYGYTF. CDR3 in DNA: TGTGCCAGCAGCGGAGGGACAGGGAGCGACTATGGCTACACCTTC.